These 16 T cell receptor beta chains were sequenced from one sample in a study of blood T cells in healthy people across ages. The authors ran a second PCR of about 7 to 12 cycles using a sample-barcoded 5' primer and a J-beta primer mix. MiXCR was run by TCRdb on the 5' RACE reads, yielding one entry per CDR3 protein. The data hold fewer than 900,000 distinct CDR3 sequences, with roughly 44% observed a single time. Sequenced material: blood. The receptors were gathered from a woman aged 60 to 75 in good health.

V usage is TRBV10-3 and J usage is TRBJ2-3; 8 nucleotides align to TRBD2. The germline gives CDR1 ENHRY, CDR2 SYGVKD. The CDR3 extends over 16 amino acids. Germline trimming cut 0 bases from V and 2 bases from J; bases unmatched to any gene: 4. CDR3 protein: CAISESASGPTDTQYF. The CDR3 nucleotides read TGTGCCATCAGTGAGTCGGCTAGCGGGCCCACAGATACGCAGTATTTT.

This clonotype has just a few counts. The chain joins TRBV3-1 to TRBJ1-2; D gene ambiguous. Germline V gives CDR1 LGHDT, CDR2 YNNKEL (reference sequence). The length of the CDR3 is 13 residues. The V and J ends lost 0 bases and 8 bases respectively, with 10 bases between them. CDR3 amino acids: CASSQEGGEGYTF. DNA for the CDR3: TGTGCCAGCAGCCAAGAGGGTGGAGAGGGCTACACCTTC. The entire variable domain, with the rest obtained from reference TRBV3-1 and TRBJ1-2, is as follows: DTAVSQTPKYLVTQMGNDKSIKCEQNLGHDTMYWYKQDSKKFLKIMFSYNNKELIINETVPNRFSPKSPDKAHLNLHINSLELGDSAVYFCASSQEGGEGYTFGSGTRLTVV.

This clonotype was picked up many times. V usage is TRBV6-2 or TRBV6-3 and J usage is TRBJ2-7; 9 bases map to TRBD2. The germline V gene encodes CDR1 MNHEY and CDR2 SVGEGT. J gave up 4 bases and V 6 bases, and 4 bases lay outside the gene matches. This CDR3 spans 13 amino acids. Written as DNA, the CDR3 is TGTGCCAGCAGCTGGACTAGCGAGTACGAGCAGTACTTC. Translated, it gives CASSWTSEYEQYF.

This clonotype has a handful of counts. J is TRBJ2-1 and V is TRBV28; 9 bases fit TRBD1. Germline trimming cut 7 bases from V and 9 bases from J; bases unmatched to any gene: 10. The germline V gene has CDR1 MDHEN and CDR2 SYDVKM. This CDR3 is built from 14 residues. The CDR3 protein is CASTQSGTGTEQFF. CDR3 nucleotide sequence: TGTGCCAGCACCCAAAGCGGGACAGGGACTGAGCAGTTCTTC. Full variable domain (missing parts from reference TRBV28 and TRBJ2-1): DVKVTQSSRYLVKRTGEKVFLECVQDMDHENMFWYRQDPGLGLRLIYFSYDVKMKEKGDIPEGYSVSREKKERFSLILESASTNQTSMYLCASTQSGTGTEQFFGPGTRLTVL.

The chain has TRBV29-1 and TRBJ1-1, with D uncertain. The ends were cut back, 2 bases at V and 8 bases at J, with 12 bases in the middle. CDR3 length: 12 amino acids. Germline V lookup: CDR1 SQVTM, CDR2 ANQGSEA. CDR3 bases: TGCAGCGTTGAATTAGGGTTCGGGGAAGCTTTCTTT. The encoded protein is CSVELGFGEAFF.

CDR3 DNA: TGCAGCATAGCCGGGACAGGGAACTTCTATGGCTACACCTTC. Translated: CSIAGTGNFYGYTF. The chain couples TRBV29-1 to TRBJ1-2; 9 bases match TRBD1. The CDR3 runs to 14 residues. The V gene end was trimmed by 8 bases and the J gene end by 4 bases; junction bases not matched to a gene: 11. The germline CDR1 and CDR2 sequences are SQVTM and ANQGSEA.

The chain uses TRBV5-1 and TRBJ2-4, with 9 nucleotides matching TRBD1. The germline V gene encodes CDR1 SGHRS and CDR2 YFSETQ. This CDR3 comprises 14 residues. The junction had 15 bases not matched to a gene; V was cut back by 7 bases and J by 13 bases. The CDR3: CASAGTGSPTEQYF. CDR3 nucleotide sequence: TGCGCCAGCGCCGGGACAGGGTCCCCCACTGAGCAGTACTTC.

This clonotype turned up a few times. V is TRBV3-1 and J is TRBJ2-1, with D possibly being TRBD1 (6 bases). Germline V gene data show CDR1 as LGHDT and CDR2 as YNNKEL (reference sequence). CDR3 length: 14 residues. V dropped 7 bases and J dropped 7 bases, with 17 bases sitting between them. This chain's CDR3 is CASNDSYRENEQFF. CDR3 bases: TGTGCCAGCAACGACAGTTACAGGGAAAATGAGCAGTTCTTC.

This clonotype has more than one count but fewer than ten. The chain has TRBV12-3 or TRBV12-4 and TRBJ1-2; D gene ambiguous. V lost 5 bases and J lost 1, with 8 bases in between. The CDR3 has 13 amino acids. For the CDR3, the DNA is TGTGCCAGCAGTGTCTTTGATAACTATGGCTACACCTTC. Protein: CASSVFDNYGYTF.

The V gene is TRBV6-2 or TRBV6-3, the J gene TRBJ2-7; the D gene could be TRBD1 or TRBD2 (8 bases each). This CDR3 contains 15 residues. V lost 7 bases and J 3 bases, leaving 19 bases between the germline ends. The germline V gene has CDR1 MNHEY and CDR2 SVGEGT. The CDR3 DNA follows: TGTGCCAGCATCCCCGGGGGGGACAGGTTCTACGAGCAGTACTTC. Translating gives CASIPGGDRFYEQYF.

The genes are TRBV9 and TRBJ2-1; either TRBD1 or TRBD2 may supply D (6 bases each). The better agreement between TRBJ2-7 and the DNA end casts doubt on the J call. The V gene's germline CDR1 is SGDLS and CDR2 YYNGEE. This CDR3 has 17 amino acids. CDR3 protein: CASSVGGATGAYNEQYF. The CDR3 nucleotides are TGTGCCAGCAGCGTAGGGGGGGCCACGGGGGCCTACAATGAGCAGTACTTC.

The chain combines TRBV20-1 with TRBJ2-3; 10 bases map to TRBD2. V lost 6 bases to trimming and J lost 2 bases; unmatched junction nucleotides: 8. Germline V gene sequence: CDR1 DFQATT, CDR2 SNEGSKA (reference sequence). There are 15 residues in the CDR3. The CDR3 here is CSARGLAKYTDTQYF. As DNA, the CDR3 is TGCAGTGCGAGGGGACTAGCGAAGTACACAGATACGCAGTATTTT.

This clonotype was recorded a few times. The gene calls are TRBV9 and TRBJ2-7; 7 bases map to TRBD2. V gave up 0 bases and J gave up 2 bases; unmatched junction bases: 2. CDR1 SGDLS and CDR2 YYNGEE come from the germline V gene. This CDR3 comprises 14 residues. CDR3 DNA: TGTGCCAGCAGCGTAGAGGCGGGAGCCTACGAGCAGTACTTC. Translated: CASSVEAGAYEQYF.

This clonotype occurred a few times. J is TRBJ2-7 and V is TRBV7-2; no clear D. The CDR3 length is 14 residues. CDR1 is SGHTA and CDR2 is FQGNSA in the germline V gene. Trimming removed 1 base at V and 1 base at J, with 8 bases between. As DNA, the CDR3 is TGTGCCAGCAGCTTAGGGGTTGGTTCCTACGAGCAGTACTTC. As protein: CASSLGVGSYEQYF.

This clonotype appeared a few times. This sequence joins TRBV5-1 and TRBJ2-3; TRBD2 agrees at 7 bases. J was trimmed by 5 bases and V by 0 bases; bases with no gene match: 9. Per germline, CDR1 SGHRS and CDR2 YFSETQ. The CDR3 sequence is 16 residues long. The CDR3 region has the DNA TGCGCCAGCAGCTTGGTGACTAGCACTTCCGTAGATACGCAGTATTTT. This translates into CASSLVTSTSVDTQYF.

A single count supports this clonotype. The chain links TRBV7-2 to TRBJ1-1, with D unclear. The V and J ends lost 1 base and 1 base respectively, with 13 bases between them. From germline, CDR1 is SGHTA and CDR2 FQGNSA. CDR3 size: 16 residues. For the CDR3, the DNA is TGTGCCAGCAGCTTAGAACCCCTCGCGGGGAACACTGAAGCTTTCTTT. The encoded protein is CASSLEPLAGNTEAFF.